The source of this TCR beta chain is a study of T cell changes during pregnancy in multiple sclerosis. Trimming pared 0 bases from V and 0 bases from J, leaving 9 bases between. CDR1 is MGHRA and CDR2 is YSYEKL in the germline V gene. This CDR3 comprises 16 residues. Sequencing used immunoSEQ multiplex PCR; TCRdb keeps in-frame clones, though not all of them. The sample has 40,000 or so clones, 90% to 95% seen once; the top ten hold 0.95% to 1.5%. The sequenced sample was peripheral blood, obtained before pregnancy. This TCR was sampled from a female donor with multiple sclerosis, enrolled in a pregnancy study. The chain couples TRBV4-1 to TRBJ2-1; D might be TRBD2 (5 bases). The CDR3 here is CASSQEEGYSYNEQFF. The CDR3 bases are TGCGCCAGCAGCCAAGAAGAGGGCTACTCCTACAATGAGCAGTTCTTC.